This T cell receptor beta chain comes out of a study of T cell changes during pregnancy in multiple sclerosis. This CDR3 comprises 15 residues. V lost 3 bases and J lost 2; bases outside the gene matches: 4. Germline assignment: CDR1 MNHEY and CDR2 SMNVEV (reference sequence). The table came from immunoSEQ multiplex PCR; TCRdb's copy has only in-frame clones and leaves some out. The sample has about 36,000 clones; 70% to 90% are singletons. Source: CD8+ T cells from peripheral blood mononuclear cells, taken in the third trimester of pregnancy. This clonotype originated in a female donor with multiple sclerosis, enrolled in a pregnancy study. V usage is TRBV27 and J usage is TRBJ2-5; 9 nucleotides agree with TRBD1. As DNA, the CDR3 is TGTGCCAGCAGTTTGACAGGGGGGGTACAAGAGACCCAGTACTTC. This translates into CASSLTGGVQETQYF.